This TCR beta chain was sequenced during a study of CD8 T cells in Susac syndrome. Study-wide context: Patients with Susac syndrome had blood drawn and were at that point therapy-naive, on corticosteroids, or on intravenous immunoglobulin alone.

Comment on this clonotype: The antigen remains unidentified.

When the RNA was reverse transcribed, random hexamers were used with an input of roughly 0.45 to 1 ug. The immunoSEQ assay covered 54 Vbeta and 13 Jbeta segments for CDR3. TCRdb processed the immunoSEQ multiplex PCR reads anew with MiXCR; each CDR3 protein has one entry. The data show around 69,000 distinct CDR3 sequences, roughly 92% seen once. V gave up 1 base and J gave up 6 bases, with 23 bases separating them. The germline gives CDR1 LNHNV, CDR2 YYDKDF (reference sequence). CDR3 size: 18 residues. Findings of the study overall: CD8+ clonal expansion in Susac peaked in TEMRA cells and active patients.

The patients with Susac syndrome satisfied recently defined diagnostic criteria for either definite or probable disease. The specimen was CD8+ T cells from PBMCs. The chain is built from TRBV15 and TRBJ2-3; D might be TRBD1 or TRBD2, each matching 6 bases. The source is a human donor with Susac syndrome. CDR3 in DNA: TGTGCCACCAGCAGAGGGGTTTTGGGGGGCCGGGATTTGGATACGCAGTATTTT. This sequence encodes CATSRGVLGGRDLDTQYF.